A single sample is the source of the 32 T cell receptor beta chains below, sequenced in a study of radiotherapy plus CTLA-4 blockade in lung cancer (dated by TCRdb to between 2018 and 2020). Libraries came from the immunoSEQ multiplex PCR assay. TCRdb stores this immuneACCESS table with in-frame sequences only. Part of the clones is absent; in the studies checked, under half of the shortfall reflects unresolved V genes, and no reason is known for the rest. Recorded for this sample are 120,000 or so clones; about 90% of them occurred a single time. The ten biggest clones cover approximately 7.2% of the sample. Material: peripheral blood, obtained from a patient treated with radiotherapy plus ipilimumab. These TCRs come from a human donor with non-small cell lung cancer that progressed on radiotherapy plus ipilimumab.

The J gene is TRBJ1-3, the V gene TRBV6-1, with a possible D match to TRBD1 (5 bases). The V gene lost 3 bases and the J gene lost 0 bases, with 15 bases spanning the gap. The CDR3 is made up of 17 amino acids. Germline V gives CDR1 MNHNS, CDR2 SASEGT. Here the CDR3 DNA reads TGTGCCAGCAGTGATCCCGGGCTTGGGGGCTCTGGAAACACCATATATTTT. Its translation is CASSDPGLGGSGNTIYF.

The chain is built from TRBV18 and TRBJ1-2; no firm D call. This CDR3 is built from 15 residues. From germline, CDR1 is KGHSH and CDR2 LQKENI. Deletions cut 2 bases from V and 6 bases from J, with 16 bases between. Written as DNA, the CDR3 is TGTGCCAGCTCACCAGTGAATCCACTATTTAATGGCTACACCTTC. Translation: CASSPVNPLFNGYTF.

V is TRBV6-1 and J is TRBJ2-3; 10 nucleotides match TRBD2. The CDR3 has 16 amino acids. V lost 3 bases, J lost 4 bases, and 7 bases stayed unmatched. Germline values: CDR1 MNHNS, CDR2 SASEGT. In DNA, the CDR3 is TGTGCCAGCAGTGACCGAGCGGGAGGGCCCGCAGATACGCAGTATTTT. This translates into CASSDRAGGPADTQYF.

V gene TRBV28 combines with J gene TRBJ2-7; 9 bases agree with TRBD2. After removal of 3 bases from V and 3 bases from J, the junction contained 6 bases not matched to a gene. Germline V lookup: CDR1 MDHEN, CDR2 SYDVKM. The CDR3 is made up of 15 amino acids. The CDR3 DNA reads TGTGCCAGCAGTTTGGATAGCGGGGGAATCTACGAGCAGTACTTC. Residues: CASSLDSGGIYEQYF.

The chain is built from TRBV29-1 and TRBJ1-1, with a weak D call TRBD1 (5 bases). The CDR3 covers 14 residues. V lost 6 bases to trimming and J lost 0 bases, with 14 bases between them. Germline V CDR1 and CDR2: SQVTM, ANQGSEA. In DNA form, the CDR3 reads TGCAGCGTAGTCCGGGACCAAATGAACACTGAAGCTTTCTTT. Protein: CSVVRDQMNTEAFF.

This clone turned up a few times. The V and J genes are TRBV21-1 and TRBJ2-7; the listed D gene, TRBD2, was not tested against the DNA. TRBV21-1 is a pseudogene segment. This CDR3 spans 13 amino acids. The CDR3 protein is CARRLAGAYEQYF. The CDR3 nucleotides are TGTGCCAGAAGACTAGCGGGAGCCTACGAGCAGTACTTC.

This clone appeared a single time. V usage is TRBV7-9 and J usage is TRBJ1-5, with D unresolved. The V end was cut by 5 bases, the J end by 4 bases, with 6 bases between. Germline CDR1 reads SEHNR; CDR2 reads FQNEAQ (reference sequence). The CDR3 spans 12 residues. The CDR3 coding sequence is TGTGCCAGCAGCCGGGAGAATCAGCCCCAGCATTTT. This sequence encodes CASSRENQPQHF. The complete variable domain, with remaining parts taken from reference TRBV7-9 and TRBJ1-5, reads DTGVSQNPRHKITKRGQNVTFRCDPISEHNRLYWYRQTLGQGPEFLTYFQNEAQLEKSRLLSDRFSAERPKGSFSTLEIQRTEQGDSAMYLCASSRENQPQHFGDGTRLSIL.

The CDR3 DNA follows: TGTGCCAGCAGCGATGGCCACTCCTACGAGCAGTACTTC. The encoded protein is CASSDGHSYEQYF. The chain joins TRBV9 to TRBJ2-7; D remains ambiguous. The CDR3 has 13 residues. V gave up 3 bases and J gave up 0 bases, with 7 bases separating them. CDR1 and CDR2 (germline): SGDLS, YYNGEE.

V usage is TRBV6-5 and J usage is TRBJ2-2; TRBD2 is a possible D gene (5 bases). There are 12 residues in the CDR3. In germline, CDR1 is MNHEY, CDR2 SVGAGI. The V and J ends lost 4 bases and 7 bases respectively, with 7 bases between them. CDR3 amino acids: CASSFAGGELFF. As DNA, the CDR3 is TGTGCCAGCAGTTTTGCGGGCGGGGAGCTGTTTTTT.

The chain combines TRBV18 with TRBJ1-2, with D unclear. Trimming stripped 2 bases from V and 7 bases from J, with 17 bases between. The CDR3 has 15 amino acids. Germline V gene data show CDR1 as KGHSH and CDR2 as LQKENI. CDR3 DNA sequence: TGTGCCAGCTCACCAAAAATTGACATCAAGGCTGGCTACACCTTC. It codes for CASSPKIDIKAGYTF. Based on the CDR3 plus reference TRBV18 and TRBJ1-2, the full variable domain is NAGVMQNPRHLVRRRGQEARLRCSPMKGHSHVYWYRQLPEEGLKFMVYLQKENIIDESGMPKERFSAEFPKEGPSILRIQQVVRGDSAAYFCASSPKIDIKAGYTFGSGTRLTVV.

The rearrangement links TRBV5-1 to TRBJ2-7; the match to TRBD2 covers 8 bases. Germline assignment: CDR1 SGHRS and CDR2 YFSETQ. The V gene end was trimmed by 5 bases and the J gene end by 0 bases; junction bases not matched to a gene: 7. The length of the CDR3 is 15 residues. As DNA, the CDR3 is TGCGCCAGCAGTCATGGACTAGCCGGCTCCTACGAGCAGTACTTC. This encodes CASSHGLAGSYEQYF.

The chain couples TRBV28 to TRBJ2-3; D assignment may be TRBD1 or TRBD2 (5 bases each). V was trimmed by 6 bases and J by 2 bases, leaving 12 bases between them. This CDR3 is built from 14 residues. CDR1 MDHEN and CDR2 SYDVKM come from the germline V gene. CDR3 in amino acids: CASSSVGVTDTQYF. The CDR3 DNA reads TGTGCCAGCAGCTCGGTGGGGGTCACAGATACGCAGTATTTT.

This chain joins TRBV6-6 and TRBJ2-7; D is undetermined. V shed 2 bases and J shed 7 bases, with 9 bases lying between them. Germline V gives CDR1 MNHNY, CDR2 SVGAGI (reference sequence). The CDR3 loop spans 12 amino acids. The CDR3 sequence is CASSYPRQEQYF. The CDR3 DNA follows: TGTGCCAGCAGTTACCCCCGTCAGGAGCAGTACTTC.

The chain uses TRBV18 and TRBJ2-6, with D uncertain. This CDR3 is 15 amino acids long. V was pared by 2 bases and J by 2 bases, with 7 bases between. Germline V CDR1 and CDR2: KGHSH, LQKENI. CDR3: CASSPDRAGANVLTF. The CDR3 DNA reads TGTGCCAGCTCACCAGATAGGGCTGGGGCCAACGTCCTGACTTTC.

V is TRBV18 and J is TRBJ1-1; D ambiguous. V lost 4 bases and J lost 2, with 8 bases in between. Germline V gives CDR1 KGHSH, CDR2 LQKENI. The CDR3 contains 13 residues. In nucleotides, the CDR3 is TGTGCCAGCTCACAAAATACTAACACTGAAGCTTTCTTT. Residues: CASSQNTNTEAFF.

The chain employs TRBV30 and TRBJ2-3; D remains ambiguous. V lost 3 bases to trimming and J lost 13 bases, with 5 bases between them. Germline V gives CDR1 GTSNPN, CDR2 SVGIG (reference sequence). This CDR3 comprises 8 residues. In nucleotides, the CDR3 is TGTGCCTGGAGGGCGGAGTATTTT. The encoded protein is CAWRAEYF.

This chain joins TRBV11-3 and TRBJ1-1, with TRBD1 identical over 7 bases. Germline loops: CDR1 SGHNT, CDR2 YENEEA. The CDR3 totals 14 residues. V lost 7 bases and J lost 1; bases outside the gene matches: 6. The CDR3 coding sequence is TGTGCCAGCAACACCGGGACAGCGAACACTGAAGCTTTCTTT. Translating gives CASNTGTANTEAFF.

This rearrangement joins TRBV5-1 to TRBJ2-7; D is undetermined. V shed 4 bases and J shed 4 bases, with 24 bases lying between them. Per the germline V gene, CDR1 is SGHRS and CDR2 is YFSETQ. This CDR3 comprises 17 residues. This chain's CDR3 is CASSPFPLDPARYEQYF. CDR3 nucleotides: TGCGCCAGCAGCCCCTTCCCATTGGACCCAGCCAGATACGAGCAGTACTTC.

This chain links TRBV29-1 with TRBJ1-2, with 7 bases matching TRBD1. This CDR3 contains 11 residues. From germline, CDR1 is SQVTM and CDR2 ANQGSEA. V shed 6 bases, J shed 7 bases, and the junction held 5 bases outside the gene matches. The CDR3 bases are TGCAGCGTGGATAGGGGGCTTGGCTACACCTTC. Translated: CSVDRGLGYTF. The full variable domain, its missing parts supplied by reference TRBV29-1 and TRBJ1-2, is SAVISQKPSRDICQRGTSLTIQCQVDSQVTMMFWYRQQPGQSLTLIATANQGSEATYESGFVIDKFPISRPNLTFSTLTVSNMSPEDSSIYLCSVDRGLGYTFGSGTRLTVV.

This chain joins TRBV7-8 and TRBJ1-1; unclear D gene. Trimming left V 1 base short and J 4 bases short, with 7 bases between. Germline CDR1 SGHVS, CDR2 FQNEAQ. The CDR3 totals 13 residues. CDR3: CASSLDPATEAFF. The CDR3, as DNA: TGTGCCAGCAGCTTAGACCCGGCCACTGAAGCTTTCTTT.

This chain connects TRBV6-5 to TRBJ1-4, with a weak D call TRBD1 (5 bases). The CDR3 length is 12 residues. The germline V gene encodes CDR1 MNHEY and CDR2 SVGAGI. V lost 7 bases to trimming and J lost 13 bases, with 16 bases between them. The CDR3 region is CASTSRAGSLFF. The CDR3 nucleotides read TGTGCCAGCACCTCCCGGGCAGGGTCACTGTTTTTT.

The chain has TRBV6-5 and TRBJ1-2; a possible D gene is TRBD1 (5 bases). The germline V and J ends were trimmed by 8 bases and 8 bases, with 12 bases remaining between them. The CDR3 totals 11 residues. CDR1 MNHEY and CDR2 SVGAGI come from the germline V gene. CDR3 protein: CASCCEGGYTF. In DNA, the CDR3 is TGTGCCAGCTGCTGCGAGGGGGGCTACACCTTC.

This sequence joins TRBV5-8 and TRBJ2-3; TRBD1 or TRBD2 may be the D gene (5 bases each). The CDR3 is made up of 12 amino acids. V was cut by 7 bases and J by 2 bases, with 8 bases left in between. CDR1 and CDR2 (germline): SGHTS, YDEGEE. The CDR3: CASLGTTDTQYF. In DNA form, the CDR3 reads TGTGCCAGCCTCGGGACCACAGATACGCAGTATTTT.

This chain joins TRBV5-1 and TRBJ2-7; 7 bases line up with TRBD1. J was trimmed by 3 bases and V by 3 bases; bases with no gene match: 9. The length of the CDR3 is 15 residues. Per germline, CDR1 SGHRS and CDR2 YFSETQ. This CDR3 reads CASSSGTELIYEQYF. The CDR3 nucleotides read TGCGCCAGCAGCTCCGGGACAGAGCTTATCTACGAGCAGTACTTC.

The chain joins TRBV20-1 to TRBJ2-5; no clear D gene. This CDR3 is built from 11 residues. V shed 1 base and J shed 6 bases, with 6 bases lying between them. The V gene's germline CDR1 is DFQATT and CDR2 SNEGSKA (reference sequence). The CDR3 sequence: CSARGMKTQYF. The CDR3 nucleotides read TGCAGTGCTAGAGGGATGAAGACCCAGTACTTC.

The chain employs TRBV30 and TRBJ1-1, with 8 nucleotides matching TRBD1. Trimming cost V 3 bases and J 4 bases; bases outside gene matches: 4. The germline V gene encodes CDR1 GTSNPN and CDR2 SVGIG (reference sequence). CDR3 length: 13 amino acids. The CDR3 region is CAWRQGAVTEAFF. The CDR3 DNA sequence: TGTGCCTGGAGGCAGGGGGCGGTCACTGAAGCTTTCTTT.

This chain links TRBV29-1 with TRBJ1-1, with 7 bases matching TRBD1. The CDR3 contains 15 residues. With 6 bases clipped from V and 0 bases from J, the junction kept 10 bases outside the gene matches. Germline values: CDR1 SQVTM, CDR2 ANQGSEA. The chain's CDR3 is CSVMNPGQLNTEAFF. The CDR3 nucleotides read TGCAGCGTGATGAACCCGGGACAGCTGAACACTGAAGCTTTCTTT.

The CDR3 nucleotides are TGTGCCAGCAGTTACTTAGGCGGGAGAGGTACCGGGGAGCTGTTTTTT. Protein sequence: CASSYLGGRGTGELFF. The chain has TRBV6-5 and TRBJ2-2; 7 bases align to TRBD2. V shed 1 base and J 5 bases; nucleotides not matched to a gene: 7. The CDR3 runs 16 residues. The germline V gene has CDR1 MNHEY and CDR2 SVGAGI.

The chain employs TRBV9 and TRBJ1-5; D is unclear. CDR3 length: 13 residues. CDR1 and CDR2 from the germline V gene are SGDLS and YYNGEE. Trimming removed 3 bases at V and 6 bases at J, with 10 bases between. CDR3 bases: TGTGCCAGCAGCGCAGGAGTGACTCAGCCCCAGCATTTT. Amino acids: CASSAGVTQPQHF.

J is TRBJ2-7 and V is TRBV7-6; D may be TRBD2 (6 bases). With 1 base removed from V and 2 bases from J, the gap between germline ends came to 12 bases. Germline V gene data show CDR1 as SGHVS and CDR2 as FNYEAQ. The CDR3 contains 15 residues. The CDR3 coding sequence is TGTGCCAGCAGCTTAGGAGGTGAGCGGGCCTACGAGCAGTACTTC. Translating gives CASSLGGERAYEQYF.

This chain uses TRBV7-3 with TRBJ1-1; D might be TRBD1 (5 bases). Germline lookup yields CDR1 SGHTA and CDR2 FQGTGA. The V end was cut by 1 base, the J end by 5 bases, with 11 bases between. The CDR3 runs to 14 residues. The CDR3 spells CASSLMSGQTEAFF. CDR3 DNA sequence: TGTGCCAGCAGCTTAATGTCAGGGCAAACTGAAGCTTTCTTT. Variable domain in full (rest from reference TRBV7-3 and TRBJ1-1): GAGVSQTPSNKVTEKGKYVELRCDPISGHTALYWYRQSLGQGPEFLIYFQGTGAADDSGLPNDRFFAVRPEGSVSTLKIQRTERGDSAVYLCASSLMSGQTEAFFGQGTRLTVV.

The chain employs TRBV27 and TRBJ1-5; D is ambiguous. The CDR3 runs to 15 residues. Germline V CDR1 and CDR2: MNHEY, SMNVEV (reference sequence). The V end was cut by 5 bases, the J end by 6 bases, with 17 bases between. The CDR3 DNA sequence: TGTGCCAGCAGTCTGACAAGGGCCCCTGGTCAGCCCCAGCATTTT. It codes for CASSLTRAPGQPQHF.